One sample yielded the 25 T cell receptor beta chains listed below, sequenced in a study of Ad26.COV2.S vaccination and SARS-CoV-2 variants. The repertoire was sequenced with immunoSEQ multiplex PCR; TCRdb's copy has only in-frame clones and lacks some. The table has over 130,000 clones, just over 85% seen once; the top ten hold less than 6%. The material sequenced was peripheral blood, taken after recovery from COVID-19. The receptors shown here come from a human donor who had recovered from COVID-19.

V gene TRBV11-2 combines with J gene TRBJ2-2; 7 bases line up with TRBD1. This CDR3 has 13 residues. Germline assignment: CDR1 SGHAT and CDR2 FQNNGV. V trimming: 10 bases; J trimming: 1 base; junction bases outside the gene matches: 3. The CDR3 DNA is TGTGCCACCGGGACAGTGAACACCGGGGAGCTGTTTTTT. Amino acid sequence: CATGTVNTGELFF.

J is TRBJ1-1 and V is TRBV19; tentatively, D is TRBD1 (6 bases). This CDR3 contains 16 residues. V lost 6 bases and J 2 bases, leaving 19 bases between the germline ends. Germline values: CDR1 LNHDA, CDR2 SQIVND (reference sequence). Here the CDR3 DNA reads TGTGCCAGTAGACCTGAACCGGGACATCTAAACACTGAAGCTTTCTTT. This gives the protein CASRPEPGHLNTEAFF.

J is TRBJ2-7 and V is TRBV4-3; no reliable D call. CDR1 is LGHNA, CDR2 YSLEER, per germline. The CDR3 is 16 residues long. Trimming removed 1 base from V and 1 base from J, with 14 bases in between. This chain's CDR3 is CASSQGAATSSYEQYF. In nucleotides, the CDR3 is TGCGCCAGCAGCCAAGGCGCAGCCACCTCATCCTACGAGCAGTACTTC.

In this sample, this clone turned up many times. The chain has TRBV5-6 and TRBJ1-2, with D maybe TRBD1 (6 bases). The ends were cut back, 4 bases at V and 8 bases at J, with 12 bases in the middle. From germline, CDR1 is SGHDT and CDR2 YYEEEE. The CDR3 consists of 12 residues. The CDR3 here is CASSDYRDGYTF. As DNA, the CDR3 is TGTGCCAGCAGCGATTACAGGGACGGCTACACCTTC.

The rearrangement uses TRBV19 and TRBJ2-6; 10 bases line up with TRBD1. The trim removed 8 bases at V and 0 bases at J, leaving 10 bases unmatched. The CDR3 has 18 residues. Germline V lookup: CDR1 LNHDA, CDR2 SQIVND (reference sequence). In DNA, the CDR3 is TGTGCCAGTTCCCCTTGGGGACAGGGGACCTCTGGGGCCAACGTCCTGACTTTC. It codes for CASSPWGQGTSGANVLTF.

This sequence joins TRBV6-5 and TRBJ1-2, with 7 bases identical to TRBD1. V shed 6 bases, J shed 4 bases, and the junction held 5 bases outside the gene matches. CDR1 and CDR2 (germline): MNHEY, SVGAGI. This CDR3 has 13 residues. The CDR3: CASRSSGGYGYTF. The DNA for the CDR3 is TGTGCCAGCAGGTCCTCAGGGGGCTATGGCTACACCTTC.

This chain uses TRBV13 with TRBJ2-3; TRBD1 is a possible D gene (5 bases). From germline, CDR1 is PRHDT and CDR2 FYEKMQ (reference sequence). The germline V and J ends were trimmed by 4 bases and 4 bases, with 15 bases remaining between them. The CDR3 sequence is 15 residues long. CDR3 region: CASSSRQHRPDTQYF. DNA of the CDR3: TGTGCCAGCAGCTCGCGACAGCACAGGCCAGATACGCAGTATTTT.

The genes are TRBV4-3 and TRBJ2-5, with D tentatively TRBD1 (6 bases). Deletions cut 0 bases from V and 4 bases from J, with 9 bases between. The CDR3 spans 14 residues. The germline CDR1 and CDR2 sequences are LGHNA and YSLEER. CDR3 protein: CASSQETGGETQYF. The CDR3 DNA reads TGCGCCAGCAGCCAAGAGACAGGTGGAGAGACCCAGTACTTC.

The CDR3 spells CACKEPVWYTF. The CDR3 DNA reads TGTGCCTGCAAGGAGCCGGTGTGGTACACCTTC. This sequence joins TRBV30 and TRBJ1-2; D ambiguous. The V and J ends lost 6 bases and 11 bases respectively, with 16 bases between them. The germline V gene has CDR1 GTSNPN and CDR2 SVGIG (reference sequence). There are 11 residues in the CDR3.

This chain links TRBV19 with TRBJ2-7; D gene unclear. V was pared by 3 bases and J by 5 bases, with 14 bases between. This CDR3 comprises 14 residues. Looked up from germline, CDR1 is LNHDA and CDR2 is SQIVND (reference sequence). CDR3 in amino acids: CASSITHSSHEQYF. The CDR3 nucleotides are TGTGCCAGTAGTATTACGCACTCTAGTCACGAGCAGTACTTC.

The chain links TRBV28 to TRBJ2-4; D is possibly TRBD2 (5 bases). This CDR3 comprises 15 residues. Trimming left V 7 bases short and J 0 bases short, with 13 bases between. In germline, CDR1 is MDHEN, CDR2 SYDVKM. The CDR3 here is CASMARGIAKNIQYF. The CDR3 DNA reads TGTGCCAGCATGGCCCGGGGAATAGCCAAAAACATTCAGTACTTC.

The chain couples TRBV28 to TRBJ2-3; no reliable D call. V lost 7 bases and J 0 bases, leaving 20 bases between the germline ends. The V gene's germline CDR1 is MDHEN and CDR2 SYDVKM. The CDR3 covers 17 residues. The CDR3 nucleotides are TGTGCCAGCACCCCAAGTAGGCGCCCTCGAAGCACAGATACGCAGTATTTT. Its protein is CASTPSRRPRSTDTQYF.

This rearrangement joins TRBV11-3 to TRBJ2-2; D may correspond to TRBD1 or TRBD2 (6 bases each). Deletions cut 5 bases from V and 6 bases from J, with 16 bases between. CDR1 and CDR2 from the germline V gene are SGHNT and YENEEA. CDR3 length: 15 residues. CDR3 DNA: TGTGCCAGCAGCAAAAGTACGGGGGCCGCCGGGGAGCTGTTTTTT. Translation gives CASSKSTGAAGELFF.

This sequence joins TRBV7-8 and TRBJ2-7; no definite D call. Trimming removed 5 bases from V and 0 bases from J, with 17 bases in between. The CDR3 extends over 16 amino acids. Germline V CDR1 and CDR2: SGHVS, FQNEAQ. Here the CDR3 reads CASSLMSYFSSYEQYF. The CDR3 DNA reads TGTGCCAGCAGCCTCATGAGCTACTTCAGCTCCTACGAGCAGTACTTC. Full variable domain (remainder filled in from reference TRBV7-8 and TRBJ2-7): GAGVSQSPRYKVAKRGQDVALRCDPISGHVSLFWYQQALGQGPEFLTYFQNEAQLDKSGLPSDRFFAERPEGSVSTLKIQRTQQEDSAVYLCASSLMSYFSSYEQYFGPGTRLTVT.

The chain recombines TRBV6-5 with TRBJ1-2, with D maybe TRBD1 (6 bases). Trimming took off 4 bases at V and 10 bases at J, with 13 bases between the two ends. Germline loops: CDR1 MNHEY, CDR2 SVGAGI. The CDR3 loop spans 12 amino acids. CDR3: CASSSWDTSYTF. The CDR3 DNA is TGTGCCAGCAGTTCCTGGGACACCTCCTACACCTTC.

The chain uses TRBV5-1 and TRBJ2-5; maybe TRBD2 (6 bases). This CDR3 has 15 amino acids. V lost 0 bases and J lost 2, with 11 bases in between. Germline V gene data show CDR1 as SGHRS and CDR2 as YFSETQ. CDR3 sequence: CASSLGGVPQETQYF. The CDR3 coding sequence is TGCGCCAGCAGCTTGGGCGGGGTTCCTCAAGAGACCCAGTACTTC.

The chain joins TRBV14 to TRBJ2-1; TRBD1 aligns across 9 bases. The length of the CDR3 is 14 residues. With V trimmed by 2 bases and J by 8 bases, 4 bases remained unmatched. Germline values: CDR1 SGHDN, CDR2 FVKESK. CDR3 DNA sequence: TGTGCCAGCAGCCAACAGACAGGGGGTTATGAGCAGTTCTTC. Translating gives CASSQQTGGYEQFF. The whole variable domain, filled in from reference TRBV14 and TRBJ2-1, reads EAGVTQFPSHSVIEKGQTVTLRCDPISGHDNLYWYRRVMGKEIKFLLHFVKESKQDESGMPNNRFLAERTGGTYSTLKVQPAELEDSGVYFCASSQQTGGYEQFFGPGTRLTVL.

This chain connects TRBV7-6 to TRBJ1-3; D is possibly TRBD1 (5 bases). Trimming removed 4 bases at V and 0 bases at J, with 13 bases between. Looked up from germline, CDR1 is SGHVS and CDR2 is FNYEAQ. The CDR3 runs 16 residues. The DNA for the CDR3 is TGTGCCAGCAGCTCCCCGGAGACAGACTCTGGAAACACCATATATTTT. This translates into CASSSPETDSGNTIYF.

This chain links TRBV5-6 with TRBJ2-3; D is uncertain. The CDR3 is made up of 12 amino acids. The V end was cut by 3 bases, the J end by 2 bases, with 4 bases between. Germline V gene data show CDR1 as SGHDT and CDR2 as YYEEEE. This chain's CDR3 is CASSSYTDTQYF. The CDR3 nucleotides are TGTGCCAGCAGCTCTTACACAGATACGCAGTATTTT.

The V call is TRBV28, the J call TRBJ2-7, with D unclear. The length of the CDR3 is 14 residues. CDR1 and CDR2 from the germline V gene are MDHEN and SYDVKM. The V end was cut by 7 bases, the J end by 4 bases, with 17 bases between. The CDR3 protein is CASINPGLTYEQYF. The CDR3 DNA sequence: TGTGCCAGCATAAATCCGGGCCTTACGTACGAGCAGTACTTC.

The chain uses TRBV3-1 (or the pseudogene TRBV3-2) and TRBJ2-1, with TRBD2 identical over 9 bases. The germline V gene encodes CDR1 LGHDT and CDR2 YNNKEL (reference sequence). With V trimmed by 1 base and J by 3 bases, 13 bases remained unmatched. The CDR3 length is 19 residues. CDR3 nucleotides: TGTGCCAGCAGCCAAGTCGGCGGGGGGGCCTCCCCAATCTACAATGAGCAGTTCTTC. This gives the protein CASSQVGGGASPIYNEQFF.

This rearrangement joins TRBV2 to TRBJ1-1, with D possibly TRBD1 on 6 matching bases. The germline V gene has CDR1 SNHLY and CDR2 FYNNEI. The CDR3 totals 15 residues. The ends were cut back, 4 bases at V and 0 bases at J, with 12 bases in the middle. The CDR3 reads CASSGVGHLNTEAFF. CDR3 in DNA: TGTGCCAGCAGTGGGGTGGGACACCTGAACACTGAAGCTTTCTTT.

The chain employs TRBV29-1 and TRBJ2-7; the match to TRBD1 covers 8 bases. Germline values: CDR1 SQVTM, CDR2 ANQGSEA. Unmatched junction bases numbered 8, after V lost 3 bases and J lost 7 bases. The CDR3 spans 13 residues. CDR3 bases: TGCAGCGTTGATAGTCAGGGGGCGCGGGAGCAGTACTTC. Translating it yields CSVDSQGAREQYF.

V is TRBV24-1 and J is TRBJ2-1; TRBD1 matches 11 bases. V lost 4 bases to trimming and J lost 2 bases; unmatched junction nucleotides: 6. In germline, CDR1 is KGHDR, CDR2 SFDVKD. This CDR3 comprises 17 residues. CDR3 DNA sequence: TGTGCCACCAGTGACCCCGGGACAGGGGGGCCCTACAATGAGCAGTTCTTC. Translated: CATSDPGTGGPYNEQFF.

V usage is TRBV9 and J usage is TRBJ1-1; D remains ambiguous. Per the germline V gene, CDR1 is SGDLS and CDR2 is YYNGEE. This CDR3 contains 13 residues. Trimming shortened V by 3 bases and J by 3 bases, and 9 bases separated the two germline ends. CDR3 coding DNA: TGTGCCAGCAGCGCCCCAGAGGACACTGAAGCTTTCTTT. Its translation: CASSAPEDTEAFF.